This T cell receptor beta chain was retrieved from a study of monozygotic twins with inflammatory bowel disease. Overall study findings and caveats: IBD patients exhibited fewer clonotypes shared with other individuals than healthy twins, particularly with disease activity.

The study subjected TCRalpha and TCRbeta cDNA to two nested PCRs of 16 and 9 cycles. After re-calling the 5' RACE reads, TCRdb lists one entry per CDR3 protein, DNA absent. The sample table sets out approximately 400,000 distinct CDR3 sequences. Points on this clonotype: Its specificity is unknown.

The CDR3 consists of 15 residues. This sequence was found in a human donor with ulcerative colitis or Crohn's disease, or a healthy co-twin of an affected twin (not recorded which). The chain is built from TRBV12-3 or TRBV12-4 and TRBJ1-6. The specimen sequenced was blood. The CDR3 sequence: CASSFSRTAATPLHF.